This is a list of T cell receptor beta chains from one sample in a study of identical twins. Each CDR3 protein gets one entry after TCRdb re-called the 5' RACE reads with MiXCR. The data hold more than 650,000 distinct CDR3 sequences, with 5.5% to 7.5% observed a single time. The sample consisted of naive T cells sorted from blood. These TCRs come from a man younger than 35 in good health. Both conserved end residues are part of each CDR3. The order of the fields is J gene, clone size, CDR3 length, V gene, D gene, CDR3 protein, CDR3 DNA. A D gene is named only where the DNA matches it firmly. Some rows mark clone size as missing; the rest say once, few, many or name a class of expanded clone.

J: TRBJ2-2; size: many; length: 13; V: TRBV20-1; D: NA; CDR3: CSAEGLHTGELFF; DNA: TGCAGTGCTGAGGGACTCCACACCGGGGAGCTGTTTTTT
J: TRBJ2-1; size: few; length: 19; V: TRBV11-2; D: TRBD2; CDR3: CASSIRTGTSVSSYNEQFF; DNA: TGTGCCAGCAGCATCCGCACCGGGACTAGCGTGAGCTCCTACAATGAGCAGTTCTTC
J: TRBJ2-3; size: NA; length: 13; V: TRBV27; D: NA; CDR3: CASSFSWLDTQYF; DNA: TGTGCCAGCAGTTTTTCTTGGCTGGATACGCAGTATTTT
J: TRBJ2-3; size: NA; length: 15; V: TRBV6-2/TRBV6-3; D: TRBD1; CDR3: CASRSGQASTDTQYF; DNA: TGTGCCAGCAGATCTGGACAGGCGAGCACAGATACGCAGTATTTT
J: TRBJ1-5; size: many; length: 15; V: TRBV4-3; D: NA; CDR3: CASSQDGDNNQPQHF; DNA: TGCGCCAGCAGCCAAGATGGGGACAACAATCAGCCCCAGCATTTT
J: TRBJ2-1; size: few; length: 13; V: TRBV5-1; D: NA; CDR3: CASSFTDYNEQFF; DNA: TGCGCCAGCAGCTTCACAGACTACAATGAGCAGTTCTTC
J: TRBJ2-2; size: many; length: 14; V: TRBV27; D: NA; CDR3: CASSFASNTGELFF; DNA: TGTGCCAGCAGTTTTGCTAGTAATACCGGGGAGCTGTTTTTT
J: TRBJ2-7; size: many; length: 13; V: TRBV7-6; D: NA; CDR3: CASSLAQTYEQYF; DNA: TGTGCCAGCAGCTTAGCGCAAACCTACGAGCAGTACTTC
J: TRBJ2-5; size: many; length: 14; V: TRBV11-2; D: NA; CDR3: CASSLKQLKETQYF; DNA: TGTGCCAGCAGCTTAAAGCAGTTAAAAGAGACCCAGTACTTC
J: TRBJ2-5; size: NA; length: 18; V: TRBV6-2/TRBV6-3; D: NA; CDR3: CASSYNPPAAYGQETQYF; DNA: TGTGCCAGCAGTTACAACCCTCCAGCGGCATACGGACAAGAGACCCAGTACTTC
J: TRBJ1-5; size: many; length: 12; V: TRBV20-1; D: TRBD1; CDR3: CSAGQANQPQHF; DNA: TGCAGTGCTGGACAGGCAAATCAGCCCCAGCATTTT
J: TRBJ2-3; size: NA; length: 17; V: TRBV5-1; D: NA; CDR3: CASSPDGAYRTTDTQYF; DNA: TGCGCCAGCAGCCCCGACGGGGCATACCGAACCACAGATACGCAGTATTTT
J: TRBJ1-5; size: few; length: 15; V: TRBV7-2; D: TRBD1; CDR3: CASSSPTGGAQPQHF; DNA: TGTGCCAGCAGCTCGCCGACAGGGGGGGCTCAGCCCCAGCATTTT
J: TRBJ2-5; size: NA; length: 15; V: TRBV4-3; D: NA; CDR3: CASSRIRDYQETQYF; DNA: TGCGCCAGCAGTCGAATCCGGGACTACCAAGAGACCCAGTACTTC
J: TRBJ2-5; size: few; length: 13; V: TRBV6-6; D: NA; CDR3: CATLGPFDETQYF; DNA: TGTGCCACCTTGGGGCCGTTTGACGAGACCCAGTACTTC
J: TRBJ2-1; size: few; length: 14; V: TRBV28; D: NA; CDR3: CASQKPGDYNEQFF; DNA: TGTGCCAGTCAGAAACCCGGGGACTACAATGAGCAGTTCTTC
J: TRBJ1-1; size: many; length: 15; V: TRBV12-3/TRBV12-4; D: NA; CDR3: CASSLAQAGNTEAFF; DNA: TGTGCCAGCAGTTTAGCCCAGGCGGGGAACACTGAAGCTTTCTTT
J: TRBJ2-7; size: many; length: 9; V: TRBV4-3; D: NA; CDR3: CASSHSPAF; DNA: TGCGCCAGCAGCCACTCCCCTGCATTC
J: TRBJ1-1; size: few; length: 16; V: TRBV5-1; D: TRBD1; CDR3: CASSFRGDRVDTEAFF; DNA: TGCGCCAGCAGCTTTAGGGGGGACAGGGTTGACACTGAAGCTTTCTTT
J: TRBJ2-7; size: many; length: 12; V: TRBV29-1; D: NA; CDR3: CSVVTGGREQYF; DNA: TGCAGCGTTGTAACAGGAGGACGGGAGCAGTACTTC
J: TRBJ2-3; size: many; length: 14; V: TRBV12-3/TRBV12-4; D: NA; CDR3: CASSRLAIADTQYF; DNA: TGTGCCAGCAGCCGTCTAGCTATCGCAGATACGCAGTATTTT
J: TRBJ2-1; size: NA; length: 13; V: TRBV5-1; D: NA; CDR3: CASSLNADNEQFF; DNA: TGCGCCAGCAGCTTGAATGCGGACAATGAGCAGTTCTTC
J: TRBJ2-5; size: few; length: 14; V: TRBV18; D: NA; CDR3: CASSPPYGGETQYF; DNA: TGTGCCAGCTCACCACCGTACGGGGGAGAGACCCAGTACTTC
J: TRBJ2-1; size: many; length: 14; V: TRBV12-5; D: NA; CDR3: CASGEEGPTLEQFF; DNA: TGTGCTAGTGGGGAAGAAGGACCAACTTTGGAGCAGTTCTTC
J: TRBJ2-3; size: few; length: 17; V: TRBV2; D: TRBD2; CDR3: CASSVESSGRGTYTQYF; DNA: TGTGCCAGCAGTGTCGAGTCTAGCGGGAGAGGGACATATACGCAGTATTTT
J: TRBJ2-3; size: many; length: 18; V: TRBV20-1; D: TRBD2; CDR3: CSARGAQREGQVRDTQYF; DNA: TGCAGTGCTAGAGGGGCCCAGCGGGAGGGCCAGGTTCGAGATACGCAGTATTTT
J: TRBJ2-2; size: few; length: 16; V: TRBV7-2; D: NA; CDR3: CASSLGGIWNTGELFF; DNA: TGTGCCAGCAGCTTAGGAGGGATTTGGAACACCGGGGAGCTGTTTTTT
J: TRBJ2-1; size: many; length: 11; V: TRBV12-3/TRBV12-4; D: NA; CDR3: CASSKTGRRFF; DNA: TGTGCCAGCAGCAAAACGGGACGGCGGTTCTTC
J: TRBJ1-1; size: few; length: 13; V: TRBV20-1; D: NA; CDR3: CSARDIRGTEAFF; DNA: TGCAGTGCTAGAGATATCCGGGGCACTGAAGCTTTCTTT
J: TRBJ2-3; size: NA; length: 15; V: TRBV5-1; D: TRBD2; CDR3: CASSGAGHSTDTQYF; DNA: TGCGCCAGCAGTGGAGCGGGGCACAGCACAGATACGCAGTATTTT
J: TRBJ2-7; size: NA; length: 14; V: TRBV10-3; D: TRBD1; CDR3: CAVTDREGFNEQYF; DNA: TGTGCCGTCACGGACAGGGAAGGGTTCAACGAGCAGTACTTC
J: TRBJ1-2; size: many; length: 15; V: TRBV27; D: NA; CDR3: CASTRDPNSEYGYTF; DNA: TGTGCCAGCACACGTGACCCGAACAGCGAGTATGGCTACACCTTC